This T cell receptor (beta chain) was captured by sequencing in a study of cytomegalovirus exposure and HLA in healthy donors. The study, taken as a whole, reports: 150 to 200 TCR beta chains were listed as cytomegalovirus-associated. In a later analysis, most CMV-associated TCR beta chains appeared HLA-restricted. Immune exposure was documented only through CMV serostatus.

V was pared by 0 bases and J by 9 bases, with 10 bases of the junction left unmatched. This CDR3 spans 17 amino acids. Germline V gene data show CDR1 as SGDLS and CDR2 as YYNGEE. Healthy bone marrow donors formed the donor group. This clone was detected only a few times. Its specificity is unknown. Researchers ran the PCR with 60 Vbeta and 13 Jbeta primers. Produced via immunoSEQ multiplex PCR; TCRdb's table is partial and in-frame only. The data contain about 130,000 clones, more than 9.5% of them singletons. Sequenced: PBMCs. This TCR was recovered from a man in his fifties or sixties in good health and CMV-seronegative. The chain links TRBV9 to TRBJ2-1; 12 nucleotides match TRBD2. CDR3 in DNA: TGTGCCAGCAGCGTAGACCCTAGCGGGAGGGTAGAAGGTGAGCAGTTCTTC. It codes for CASSVDPSGRVEGEQFF.